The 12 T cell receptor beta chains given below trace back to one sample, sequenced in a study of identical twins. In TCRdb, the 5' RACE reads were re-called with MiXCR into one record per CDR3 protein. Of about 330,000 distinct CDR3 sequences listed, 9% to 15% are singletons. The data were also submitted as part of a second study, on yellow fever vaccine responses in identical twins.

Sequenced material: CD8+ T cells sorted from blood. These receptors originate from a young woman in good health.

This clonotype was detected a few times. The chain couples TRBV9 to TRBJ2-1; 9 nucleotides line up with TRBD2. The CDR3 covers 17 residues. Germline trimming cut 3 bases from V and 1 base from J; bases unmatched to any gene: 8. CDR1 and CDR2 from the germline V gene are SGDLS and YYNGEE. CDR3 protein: CASSARFSGSSYNEQFF. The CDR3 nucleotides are TGTGCCAGCAGCGCAAGGTTTAGCGGGAGTTCCTACAATGAGCAGTTCTTC.

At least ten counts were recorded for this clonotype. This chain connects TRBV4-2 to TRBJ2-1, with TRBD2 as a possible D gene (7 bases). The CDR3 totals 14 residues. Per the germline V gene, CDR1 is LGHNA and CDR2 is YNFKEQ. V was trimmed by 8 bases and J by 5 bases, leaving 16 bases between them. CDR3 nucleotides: TGTGCCAGCGGAGGGGGAGGGCTTCACAATGAGCAGTTCTTC. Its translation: CASGGGGLHNEQFF.

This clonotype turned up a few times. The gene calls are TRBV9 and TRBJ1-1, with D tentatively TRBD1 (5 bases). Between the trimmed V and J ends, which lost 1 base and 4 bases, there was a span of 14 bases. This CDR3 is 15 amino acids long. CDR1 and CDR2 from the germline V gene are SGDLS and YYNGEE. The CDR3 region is CASSVYGGGSTEAFF. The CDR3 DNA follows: TGTGCCAGCAGCGTATATGGGGGAGGAAGCACTGAAGCTTTCTTT.

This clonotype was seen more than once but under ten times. The chain's CDR3 is CASSTGEVNTGELFF. The DNA for the CDR3 is TGCGCCAGCAGCACCGGGGAGGTGAACACCGGGGAGCTGTTTTTT. The chain joins TRBV5-1 to TRBJ2-2, with D possibly TRBD2 on 6 matching bases. Germline CDR1 SGHRS, CDR2 YFSETQ. V lost 4 bases to trimming and J lost 1 base, with 11 bases between them. The CDR3 sequence is 15 residues long. The whole variable domain, remainder taken from reference TRBV5-1 and TRBJ2-2, is KAGVTQTPRYLIKTRGQQVTLSCSPISGHRSVSWYQQTPGQGLQFLFEYFSETQRNKGNFPGRFSGRQFSNSRSEMNVSTLELGDSALYLCASSTGEVNTGELFFGEGSRLTVL.

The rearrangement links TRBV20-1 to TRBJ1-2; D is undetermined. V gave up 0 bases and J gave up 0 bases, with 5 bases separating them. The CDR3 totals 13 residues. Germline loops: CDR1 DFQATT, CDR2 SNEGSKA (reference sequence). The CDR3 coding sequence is TGCAGTGCTAGAGACCAAGCTAACTATGGCTACACCTTC. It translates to CSARDQANYGYTF.

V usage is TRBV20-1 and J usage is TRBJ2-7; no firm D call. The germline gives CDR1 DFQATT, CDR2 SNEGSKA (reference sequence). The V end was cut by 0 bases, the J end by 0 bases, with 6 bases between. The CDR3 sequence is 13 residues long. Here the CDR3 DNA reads TGCAGTGCTAGAGAGGAGAGCTCCTACGAGCAGTACTTC. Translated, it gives CSAREESSYEQYF.

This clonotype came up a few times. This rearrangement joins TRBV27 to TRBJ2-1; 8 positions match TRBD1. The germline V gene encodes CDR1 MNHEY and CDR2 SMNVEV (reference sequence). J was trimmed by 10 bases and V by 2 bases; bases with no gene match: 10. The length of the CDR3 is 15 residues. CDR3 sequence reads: CASSLPSGRDREQFF. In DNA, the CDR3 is TGTGCCAGCAGTTTACCCTCTGGCCGGGACAGGGAGCAGTTCTTC.

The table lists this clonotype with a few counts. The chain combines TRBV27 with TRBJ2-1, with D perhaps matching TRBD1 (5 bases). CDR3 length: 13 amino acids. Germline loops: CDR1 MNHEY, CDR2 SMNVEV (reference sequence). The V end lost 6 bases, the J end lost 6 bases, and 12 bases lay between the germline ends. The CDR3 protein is CASSYDSVNEQFF. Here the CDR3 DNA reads TGTGCCAGCAGCTACGACAGCGTCAATGAGCAGTTCTTC.

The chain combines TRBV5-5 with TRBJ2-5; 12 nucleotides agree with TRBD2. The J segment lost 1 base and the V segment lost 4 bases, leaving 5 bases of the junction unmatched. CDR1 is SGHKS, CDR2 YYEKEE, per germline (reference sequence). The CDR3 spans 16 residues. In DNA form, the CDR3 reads TGTGCCAGCAGCCTCAGGACTAGCGGGGTCCAAGAGACCCAGTACTTC. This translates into CASSLRTSGVQETQYF. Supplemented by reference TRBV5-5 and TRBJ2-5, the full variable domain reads DAGVTQSPTHLIKTRGQQVTLRCSPISGHKSVSWYQQVLGQGPQFIFQYYEKEERGRGNFPDRFSARQFPNYSSELNVNALLLGDSALYLCASSLRTSGVQETQYFGPGTRLLVL.

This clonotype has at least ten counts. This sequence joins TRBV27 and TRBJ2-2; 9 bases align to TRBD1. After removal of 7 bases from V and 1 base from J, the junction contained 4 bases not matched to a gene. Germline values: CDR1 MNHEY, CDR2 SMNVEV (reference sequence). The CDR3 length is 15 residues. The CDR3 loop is CASTAGQGNTGELFF. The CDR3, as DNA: TGTGCCAGCACGGCGGGACAGGGGAACACCGGGGAGCTGTTTTTT.

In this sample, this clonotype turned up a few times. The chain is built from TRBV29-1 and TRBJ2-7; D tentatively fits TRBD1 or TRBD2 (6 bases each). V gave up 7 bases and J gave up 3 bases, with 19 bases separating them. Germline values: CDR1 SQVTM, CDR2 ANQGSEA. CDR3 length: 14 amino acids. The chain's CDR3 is CSAEGGSLSYEQYF. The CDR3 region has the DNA TGCAGCGCCGAGGGGGGATCCCTTAGCTACGAGCAGTACTTC.

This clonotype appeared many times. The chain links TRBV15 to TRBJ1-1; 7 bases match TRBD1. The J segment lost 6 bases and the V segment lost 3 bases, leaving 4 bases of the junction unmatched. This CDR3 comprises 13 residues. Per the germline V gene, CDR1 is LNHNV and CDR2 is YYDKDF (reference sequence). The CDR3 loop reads CATSRTGIAEAFF. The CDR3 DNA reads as TGTGCCACCAGCAGGACAGGGATCGCTGAAGCTTTCTTT.